This entry lists 15 T cell receptor beta chains sequenced from one sample in a study of T cells in Graves' hyperthyroidism and ophthalmopathy. The investigators amplified TCR beta CDR3 regions from RNA transcripts. The study used the HTBI primer set for a first-round RT-PCR of the TCR CDR3. Via MiXCR, TCRdb re-called the multiplex PCR reads, giving one row per CDR3 protein. The profile shows under 400,000 distinct CDR3 sequences, 21% of them singletons. Sequences were obtained from blood. Receptor source: a woman aged 50 to 60 with Graves' hyperthyroidism.

The rearrangement uses TRBV10-3 and TRBJ1-4; D possibly corresponds to TRBD1 (6 bases). The V gene lost 6 bases and the J gene lost 10 bases, with 15 bases spanning the gap. The germline V gene encodes CDR1 ENHRY and CDR2 SYGVKD. This CDR3 region has 13 residues. CDR3 nucleotide sequence: TGTGCCATCAGCCCCGGAGGGGGGGGAAAACTGTTTTTT. It codes for CAISPGGGGKLFF.

This clonotype was seen at least ten times. The rearrangement links TRBV27 to TRBJ2-7; D is uncertain. The CDR3 runs 16 residues. Germline V lookup: CDR1 MNHEY, CDR2 SMNVEV (reference sequence). V was trimmed by 5 bases and J by 5 bases, leaving 22 bases between them. CDR3 in DNA: TGTGCCAGCAGTGCGGCCGTGAGGCCGACGGGCGACGAGCAGTACTTC. It codes for CASSAAVRPTGDEQYF.

Comments on this clonotype: A junction end diverges from the germline sequence, so it may reflect a read error. This chain uses TRBV12-3 or TRBV12-4 with TRBJ2-7; D is possibly TRBD1 (6 bases). This CDR3 contains 14 residues. CDR3 region: CASSLGPGDYEQYF. CDR3 nucleotide sequence: TGTGCCAGCAGCTTAGGTCCAGGGGATTACGAGCAGTACTTC.

This clonotype was seen many times. V and J are TRBV3-1 and TRBJ2-1, with 10 bases that match TRBD2. Trimming cost V 1 base and J 3 bases; bases outside gene matches: 3. CDR1 is LGHDT and CDR2 is YNNKEL in the germline V gene (reference sequence). The CDR3 has 16 residues. CDR3 residues: CASSQAGLAVYNEQFF. The CDR3 nucleotides read TGTGCCAGCAGCCAAGCCGGACTAGCGGTCTACAATGAGCAGTTCTTC.

The rearrangement uses TRBV12-3 or TRBV12-4 and TRBJ2-7; the D gene is possibly TRBD2 (6 bases). The V gene lost 3 bases and the J gene lost 2 bases, with 14 bases spanning the gap. There are 15 residues in the CDR3. The CDR3 nucleotides read TGTGCCAGCAGTTTCTGGGAAGCGGGCACCTACGAGCAGTACTTC. It specifies CASSFWEAGTYEQYF.

V and J are TRBV5-1 and TRBJ2-5; TRBD2 is a possible D gene (5 bases). Per the germline V gene, CDR1 is SGHRS and CDR2 is YFSETQ. Trimming removed 7 bases at V and 0 bases at J, with 13 bases between. The CDR3 consists of 14 residues. The DNA of the CDR3 is TGCGCCAGCCCGGTCCTCGGGAACCAAGAGACCCAGTACTTC. This encodes CASPVLGNQETQYF. The full variable domain, rest sourced from reference TRBV5-1 and TRBJ2-5, is KAGVTQTPRYLIKTRGQQVTLSCSPISGHRSVSWYQQTPGQGLQFLFEYFSETQRNKGNFPGRFSGRQFSNSRSEMNVSTLELGDSALYLCASPVLGNQETQYFGPGTRLLVL.

The chain uses TRBV5-6 and TRBJ2-5; 8 nucleotides align to TRBD1. This CDR3 is built from 14 residues. Germline V gene data show CDR1 as SGHDT and CDR2 as YYEEEE. Unmatched junction bases numbered 5, after V lost 0 bases and J lost 7 bases. CDR3 in DNA: TGTGCCAGCAGCTTGGGGCAGGGGGCCGGGACCCAGTACTTC. It is translated as CASSLGQGAGTQYF.

This clonotype was seen at least ten times. This chain uses TRBV28 with TRBJ2-7, with D perhaps TRBD1 (6 bases). Trimming pared 6 bases from V and 3 bases from J, leaving 15 bases between. Germline loops: CDR1 MDHEN, CDR2 SYDVKM. The CDR3 is 14 amino acids. CDR3 sequence (DNA): TGTGCCAGCAGATCTCAGGGGTATCGCTACGAGCAGTACTTC. Translating gives CASRSQGYRYEQYF.

This clonotype was picked up many times. The chain employs TRBV20-1 and TRBJ2-7, with 10 nucleotides matching TRBD2. The V gene's germline CDR1 is DFQATT and CDR2 SNEGSKA (reference sequence). The CDR3 is made up of 17 amino acids. J lost 1 base, V lost 0 bases, and 9 bases had no gene match. Here the CDR3 DNA reads TGCAGTGCTAGAGATGACATGGGACTAGCGCGTTCCTACGAGCAGTACTTC. Encoded protein: CSARDDMGLARSYEQYF.

This clonotype was seen at least ten times. The chain recombines TRBV11-2 with TRBJ1-1; TRBD1 is a possible D gene (5 bases). The CDR3 consists of 13 residues. V gave up 3 bases and J gave up 4 bases, with 9 bases separating them. Germline CDR1 is SGHAT and CDR2 is FQNNGV. The CDR3 loop reads CASSFRGGTEAFF. The CDR3 DNA follows: TGTGCCAGCAGCTTTAGGGGCGGCACTGAAGCTTTCTTT. Variable domain in full (rest from reference TRBV11-2 and TRBJ1-1): EAGVAQSPRYKIIEKRQSVAFWCNPISGHATLYWYQQILGQGPKLLIQFQNNGVVDDSQLPKDRFSAERLKGVDSTLKIQPAKLEDSAVYLCASSFRGGTEAFFGQGTRLTVV.

This clonotype was seen a few times. This sequence joins TRBV19 and TRBJ1-5; tentatively, D is TRBD1 (6 bases). CDR1 is LNHDA, CDR2 SQIVND, per germline (reference sequence). The CDR3 extends over 16 amino acids. Trimming took 8 bases from V and 1 from J, leaving 18 bases between them. CDR3 residues: CASETGFGISNQPQHF. The CDR3, as DNA: TGTGCCAGTGAAACAGGGTTCGGTATCAGCAATCAGCCCCAGCATTTT.

This clonotype was counted many times. The chain recombines TRBV13 with TRBJ2-3; D is possibly TRBD1 or TRBD2 (5 bases each). The V gene's germline CDR1 is PRHDT and CDR2 FYEKMQ (reference sequence). This CDR3 has 13 residues. Trimming pared 5 bases from V and 9 bases from J, leaving 15 bases between. The CDR3 region has the DNA TGTGCCAGCAGCCCGACGGGACCAGGAACGCAGTATTTT. This sequence encodes CASSPTGPGTQYF.

This clonotype came up many times. The chain carries TRBV10-2 and TRBJ1-2; TRBD1 matches 7 bases. Germline lookup yields CDR1 WSHSY and CDR2 SAAADI. V lost 7 bases and J lost 8; bases outside the gene matches: 10. CDR3 length equals 13 residues. The chain's CDR3 is CASILTGTEGYTF. The DNA for the CDR3 is TGCGCCAGCATCCTGACAGGGACGGAGGGCTACACCTTC.

At least ten counts were recorded for this clonotype. The rearrangement links TRBV5-1 to TRBJ2-5; weak D call: TRBD2 (6 bases). V shed 0 bases and J shed 4 bases, with 19 bases lying between them. Germline V lookup: CDR1 SGHRS, CDR2 YFSETQ. This CDR3 is built from 17 residues. CDR3 region: CASSLGSSSAKLETQYF. In DNA form, the CDR3 reads TGCGCCAGCAGCTTGGGTTCGTCTAGCGCAAAACTAGAGACCCAGTACTTC.

This clonotype was detected ten times or more. This chain connects TRBV7-9 to TRBJ2-7, with D perhaps matching TRBD1 or TRBD2 (7 bases each). This CDR3 has 16 amino acids. Between the trimmed V and J ends, which lost 5 bases and 0 bases, there was a span of 17 bases. Germline V gene data show CDR1 as SEHNR and CDR2 as FQNEAQ (reference sequence). The CDR3 sequence: CASSTQGGPLSYEQYF. CDR3 nucleotides: TGTGCCAGCAGCACTCAGGGGGGGCCTCTCTCCTACGAGCAGTACTTC.